This entry features one T cell receptor (beta chain) sequence. Its cognate antigen is unknown. This entry belongs to a study of T cell repertoires in cytomegalovirus infection. Whole-study context: CMV epitopes in the study were HLA-C-restricted (recently identified) and HLA-B-restricted (well studied). It was the public TCR beta signatures that indicated both CMV infection and matching HLA type.

From the reads, TCRdb called clonotypes with MiXCR, one entry per CDR3 protein. The table includes roughly 340,000 distinct CDR3 sequences, about 28% detected once. The CDR3 covers 11 residues. Germline CDR1 reads SNHLY; CDR2 reads FYNNEI. Trimming stripped 6 bases from V and 12 bases from J, with 12 bases between. General study findings and limits: Clonotypes of TCR beta that were HLA-C-restricted and CMV-specific dominated the ex vivo response. People with CMV and the relevant HLA were identified by cumulative public TCR beta family frequency.

The TCR sequence derives from a human donor in good health (CMV status not recorded). Some clones in this sample may be carry-over from other donors' samples. Material: cultured PBMCs, obtained from culture after CMV antigen stimulation. This chain links TRBV2 with TRBJ1-5, with D perhaps matching TRBD1 (5 bases). The DNA of the CDR3 is TGTGCCAGCAGCCCAGGGCTTGTCCAGCATTTT. This codes for CASSPGLVQHF.